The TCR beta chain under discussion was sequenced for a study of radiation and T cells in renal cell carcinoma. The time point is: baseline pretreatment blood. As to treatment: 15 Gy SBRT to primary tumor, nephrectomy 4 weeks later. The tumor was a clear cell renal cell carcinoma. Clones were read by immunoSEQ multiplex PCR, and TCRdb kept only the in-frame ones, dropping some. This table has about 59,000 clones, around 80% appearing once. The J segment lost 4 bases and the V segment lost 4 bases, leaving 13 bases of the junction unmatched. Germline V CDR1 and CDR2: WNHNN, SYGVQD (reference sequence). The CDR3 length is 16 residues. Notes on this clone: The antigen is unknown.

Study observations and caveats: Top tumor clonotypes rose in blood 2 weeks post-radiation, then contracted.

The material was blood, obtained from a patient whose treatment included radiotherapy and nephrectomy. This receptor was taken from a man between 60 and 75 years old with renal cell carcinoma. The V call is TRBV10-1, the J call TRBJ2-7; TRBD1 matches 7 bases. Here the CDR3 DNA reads TGCGCCAGCAGTGCGACAGGGATTGCTATGGGGTACGAGCAGTACTTC. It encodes CASSATGIAMGYEQYF.